The 5 T cell receptor beta chains reported below all come from one sample, sequenced in a study of molecular identifiers for immune sequencing clone quantification (dated by TCRdb to the late 2010s). The library was produced with PCR. The sequencing machine was a NextSeq 500. TCRdb passed the public sequencing reads through fastp at Q25 and MiXCR, retaining productive beta sequences. Every CDR3 protein is listed once, alongside the most common genes and DNA of its rows. The sample contains some 89,000 distinct CDR3 sequences, 20% to 25% of them found a single time. The ten largest clones represent around 1% of the sample. Sequencing used naive CD8+ T cells from blood, with Jurkat cell RNA spiked in. The cell subset or site label, read with the paper, signifies: FACS-sorted CD8+CD4-CCR7+CD45RA+ naive T cells. The source is a human donor in good health. Some libraries in this study had Jurkat cell RNA spiked in.

The table lists this clonotype with many counts. This chain connects TRBV7-9 to TRBJ1-4; 8 bases are a match to TRBD1. This CDR3 region has 15 residues. V was clipped by 6 bases and J by 6 bases; unmatched bases: 9. Germline CDR1 and CDR2: SEHNR and FQNEAQ (reference sequence). The CDR3 protein is CASSTDRGVYEKLFF. CDR3 bases: TGTGCCAGCAGTACCGACAGGGGAGTTTATGAAAAACTGTTTTTT.

A few counts support this clonotype. A much larger clone lies a single base off, so this may be a read error. As DNA, the CDR3 is TGCAGCACGGGGGGGTTGGACCACGAGCAGTACTTC. Residues: CSTGGLDHEQYF. The chain joins TRBV29-1 to TRBJ2-7; 8 nucleotides line up with TRBD2. Germline assignment: CDR1 SQVTM and CDR2 ANQGSEA. Germline trimming cut 8 bases from V and 5 bases from J; bases unmatched to any gene: 8. This CDR3 is 12 amino acids long.

In regard to this clonotype: At one end, the junction sequence differs from germline, possibly due to a read error. V usage is TRBV4-1 and J usage is TRBJ2-7, with no clear D. In germline, CDR1 is MGHRA, CDR2 YSYEKL. The CDR3 totals 13 residues. The CDR3 DNA follows: TGCGCCAGCAGCCAGTGGGAATCCTACGAGCAGCACTTC. This gives the protein CASSQWESYEQHF.

The V call is TRBV19, the J call TRBJ1-1; no definite D call. The CDR3 is made up of 14 amino acids. Germline V CDR1 and CDR2: LNHDA, SQIVND (reference sequence). V dropped 7 bases and J dropped 1 base, with 13 bases sitting between them. The CDR3 region is CASTSDGRNTEAFF. The CDR3 DNA is TGTGCCAGTACCTCGGACGGCAGGAACACTGAAGCTTTCTTT.

Many counts were recorded for this clonotype. No conserved phenylalanine or tryptophan is present at the end of the CDR3, so a read error is the likely explanation. It is unclear where the CDR3 begins or ends on the DNA, so no DNA is shown, and the CDR3 is as TCRdb lists it. The V and J genes are TRBV5-3 and TRBJ2-7. TRBV5-3 is an open reading frame whose function is uncertain. Termini included, the CDR3 measures 9 amino acids. CDR3 region: CASSLTTAC.